Each of the 30 T cell receptor beta chains below was sequenced from the same sample in a study of T cell responses to AZD1222 COVID-19 vaccine. The assay was immunoSEQ multiplex PCR, and TCRdb's table has in-frame clones only and misses some. Of 110,000 to 150,000 clones listed, about 92% are singletons. The sequencing used peripheral blood, collected on day 0 of AZD1222 vaccination. Source of these receptors: an adult in good health.

V gene TRBV7-8 combines with J gene TRBJ2-6; 10 bases are shared with TRBD1. Trimming at V came to 5 bases and at J to 2 bases, leaving 6 bases not matched to a gene. The CDR3 has 17 amino acids. In germline, CDR1 is SGHVS, CDR2 FQNEAQ. The CDR3 region is CASSVRDRGAGANVLTF. The CDR3 nucleotides are TGTGCCAGCAGCGTCCGGGACAGGGGAGCTGGGGCCAACGTCCTGACTTTC.

The chain uses TRBV19 and TRBJ2-3, with D perhaps matching TRBD1 (5 bases). Trimming shortened V by 6 bases and J by 3 bases, and 13 bases separated the two germline ends. Germline CDR1 is LNHDA and CDR2 is SQIVND (reference sequence). The CDR3 runs to 14 residues. The CDR3 bases are TGTGCCAGTAGGTATGGGGCAGGAACAGATACGCAGTATTTT. It is translated as CASRYGAGTDTQYF.

This rearrangement joins TRBV14 to TRBJ1-6; 9 nucleotides line up with TRBD1. With 5 bases clipped from V and 7 bases from J, the junction kept 6 bases outside the gene matches. Germline V gives CDR1 SGHDN, CDR2 FVKESK. The CDR3 is 15 amino acids. CDR3 sequence reads: CASSTTGTGNSPLHF. The CDR3 DNA sequence: TGTGCCAGCAGCACTACCGGGACAGGGAATTCACCCCTCCACTTT.

The chain joins TRBV7-9 to TRBJ1-2; D is unresolved. V lost 5 bases to trimming and J lost 7 bases, with 8 bases between them. The CDR3 totals 11 residues. CDR1 and CDR2 from the germline V gene are SEHNR and FQNEAQ (reference sequence). CDR3 sequence: CASSRGLGYTF. The CDR3 coding sequence is TGTGCCAGCAGCCGGGGTCTTGGCTACACCTTC.

The chain employs TRBV9 and TRBJ1-4, with TRBD1 matching 9 bases. Germline trimming cut 3 bases from V and 7 bases from J; bases unmatched to any gene: 7. The CDR3 spans 15 residues. CDR1 is SGDLS and CDR2 is YYNGEE in the germline V gene. The CDR3 loop is CASSAGEGQGEKLFF. The CDR3 nucleotides are TGTGCCAGCAGCGCGGGGGAGGGACAGGGTGAAAAACTGTTTTTT.

The rearrangement links TRBV1 to TRBJ1-1. TRBV1 is a documented pseudogene. The CDR3 length is 17 residues. The chain's CDR3 is CTSSQEVRGGGWAEAFF. The CDR3 DNA follows: TGCACCAGCAGCCAAGAGGTAAGAGGAGGGGGGTGGGCTGAAGCTTTCTTT.

The chain employs TRBV27 and TRBJ2-1; TRBD1 matches 7 bases. Trimming at V came to 5 bases and at J to 4 bases, leaving 8 bases not matched to a gene. The CDR3 sequence is 15 residues long. Germline CDR1 and CDR2: MNHEY and SMNVEV (reference sequence). The CDR3 region is CASSPFTGDYNEQFF. The CDR3 DNA sequence: TGTGCCAGCAGTCCATTTACAGGGGATTACAATGAGCAGTTCTTC.

The CDR3 region is CASSPTVAGASGYTF. CDR3 nucleotides: TGCGCCAGCAGCCCAACCGTAGCAGGGGCCTCTGGCTACACCTTC. J is TRBJ1-2 and V is TRBV5-1, with a possible D match to TRBD1 (6 bases). V lost 4 bases, J lost 7 bases, and 20 bases lay in between. CDR1 is SGHRS and CDR2 is YFSETQ in the germline V gene. This CDR3 has 15 residues. The variable domain in full, with the rest retrieved from reference TRBV5-1 and TRBJ1-2, is KAGVTQTPRYLIKTRGQQVTLSCSPISGHRSVSWYQQTPGQGLQFLFEYFSETQRNKGNFPGRFSGRQFSNSRSEMNVSTLELGDSALYLCASSPTVAGASGYTFGSGTRLTVV.

The chain joins TRBV5-8 to TRBJ2-7; the D gene is possibly TRBD1 (5 bases). This CDR3 region has 17 residues. V lost 4 bases, J lost 6 bases, and 26 bases lay in between. Germline V gene sequence: CDR1 SGHTS, CDR2 YDEGEE. The chain's CDR3 is CASSQSVREVTTGEQYF. CDR3 nucleotides: TGTGCCAGCAGCCAGAGCGTCAGGGAAGTCACTACGGGCGAGCAGTACTTC.

The chain carries TRBV3-1 (or the pseudogene TRBV3-2) and TRBJ1-1; D call uncertain. The CDR3 extends over 16 amino acids. CDR1 and CDR2 (germline): LGHDT, YNNKEL (reference sequence). Deletions cut 0 bases from V and 0 bases from J, with 11 bases between. The CDR3 nucleotides read TGTGCCAGCAGCCAAGAGACCAAAGCTCTGAACACTGAAGCTTTCTTT. Translation gives CASSQETKALNTEAFF.

The gene calls are TRBV6-2 or TRBV6-3 and TRBJ2-6, with D possibly matching TRBD2 (5 bases). The germline V gene encodes CDR1 MNHEY and CDR2 SVGEGT. The CDR3 loop spans 16 amino acids. V dropped 2 bases and J dropped 4 bases, with 12 bases sitting between them. CDR3 sequence: CASSYDTTGGANVLTF. Here the CDR3 DNA reads TGTGCCAGCAGTTACGACACCACGGGAGGGGCCAACGTCCTGACTTTC.

The chain links TRBV27 to TRBJ2-4; 8 positions agree with TRBD1. Germline V CDR1 and CDR2: MNHEY, SMNVEV (reference sequence). CDR3 length: 16 residues. Trimming at V came to 1 base and at J to 5 bases, leaving 7 bases not matched to a gene. CDR3 coding DNA: TGTGCCAGCAGTTTATTAGCGGCAGGGGGCGAAAACATTCAGTACTTC. This encodes CASSLLAAGGENIQYF.

This chain uses TRBV7-8 with TRBJ1-3; D may be TRBD1 (5 bases). V was cut by 7 bases and J by 3 bases, with 13 bases left in between. This CDR3 spans 14 amino acids. The germline CDR1 and CDR2 sequences are SGHVS and FQNEAQ. In DNA form, the CDR3 reads TGTGCCAGCACCCCAAGTAGGGGTGGAAACACCATATATTTT. This sequence encodes CASTPSRGGNTIYF.

The chain joins TRBV5-1 to TRBJ2-7, with TRBD1 matching over 7 bases. The V gene's germline CDR1 is SGHRS and CDR2 YFSETQ. With 2 bases clipped from V and 3 bases from J, the junction kept 11 bases outside the gene matches. The length of the CDR3 is 16 residues. CDR3 region: CASSFLAGQDGYEQYF. CDR3 coding DNA: TGCGCCAGCAGCTTCCTAGCTGGACAGGACGGCTACGAGCAGTACTTC. The whole variable domain, filled in from reference TRBV5-1 and TRBJ2-7, reads KAGVTQTPRYLIKTRGQQVTLSCSPISGHRSVSWYQQTPGQGLQFLFEYFSETQRNKGNFPGRFSGRQFSNSRSEMNVSTLELGDSALYLCASSFLAGQDGYEQYFGPGTRLTVT.

Regarding this clone: One end of the junction is discordant with germline, which a read error may explain. The chain carries TRBV19 and TRBJ2-1, with TRBD2 matching 8 bases. The germline V gene has CDR1 LNHDA and CDR2 SQIVND (reference sequence). The CDR3 consists of 16 residues. The chain's CDR3 is CASSMGSPGVAGSGVF. CDR3 sequence (DNA): TGTGCCAGTAGTATGGGGTCTCCGGGGGTAGCGGGATCGGGCGTCTTC.

Written as DNA, the CDR3 is TGTGCCAGCTCAGCGACGGATGTTAACACTGAAGCTTTCTTT. Translated, it gives CASSATDVNTEAFF. The chain is built from TRBV18 and TRBJ1-1, with unresolved D. V gave up 5 bases and J gave up 2 bases, with 12 bases separating them. This CDR3 contains 14 residues. The germline V gene encodes CDR1 KGHSH and CDR2 LQKENI.

This chain uses TRBV30 with TRBJ2-5, with unresolved D. Trimming removed 3 bases from V and 3 bases from J, with 5 bases in between. CDR1 and CDR2 from the germline V gene are GTSNPN and SVGIG (reference sequence). The CDR3 has 11 amino acids. The CDR3 is CAWRAEETQYF. The CDR3 bases are TGTGCCTGGAGAGCTGAAGAGACCCAGTACTTC.

V gene TRBV2 combines with J gene TRBJ1-2, with D hard to call. V was trimmed by 6 bases and J by 6 bases, leaving 11 bases between them. In germline, CDR1 is SNHLY, CDR2 FYNNEI. The CDR3 loop spans 12 amino acids. As DNA, the CDR3 is TGTGCCAGCAGAGGCCCGGGCGATGGCTACACCTTC. Its protein product is CASRGPGDGYTF.

The V and J genes are TRBV2 and TRBJ1-5; D is uncertain. Per germline, CDR1 SNHLY and CDR2 FYNNEI. The CDR3 is made up of 14 amino acids. Trimming stripped 8 bases from V and 0 bases from J, with 11 bases between. CDR3 protein: CASGRSLSNQPQHF. CDR3 coding DNA: TGTGCCAGCGGAAGAAGCCTTAGCAATCAGCCCCAGCATTTT.

The genes are TRBV6-2 or TRBV6-3 and TRBJ2-7, with D perhaps TRBD2 (5 bases). V shed 0 bases and J shed 3 bases, with 9 bases lying between them. CDR1 MNHEY and CDR2 SVGEGT come from the germline V gene. The CDR3 extends over 14 amino acids. The CDR3 protein is CASSYSPGNYEQYF. Here the CDR3 DNA reads TGTGCCAGCAGTTACTCTCCGGGGAACTACGAGCAGTACTTC.

Only one count was recorded for this clone. The chain links TRBV5-6 to TRBJ1-5; 9 nucleotides match TRBD1. With V trimmed by 0 bases and J by 4 bases, 5 bases remained unmatched. The germline gives CDR1 SGHDT, CDR2 YYEEEE. This CDR3 has 16 amino acids. The CDR3 sequence is CASSLAGTGMNQPQHF. The CDR3 nucleotides read TGTGCCAGCAGCTTGGCCGGGACAGGGATGAATCAGCCCCAGCATTTT.

This rearrangement joins TRBV7-2 to TRBJ2-7, with 7 positions matching TRBD1. Unmatched junction bases numbered 1, after V lost 3 bases and J lost 2 bases. Per the germline V gene, CDR1 is SGHTA and CDR2 is FQGNSA. This CDR3 is built from 13 residues. CDR3 nucleotide sequence: TGTGCCAGCAGCTTCACAGGGGCCTACGAGCAGTACTTC. Residues: CASSFTGAYEQYF.

The rearrangement links TRBV30 to TRBJ1-1; a possible D gene is TRBD1 (5 bases). This CDR3 region has 14 residues. The germline gives CDR1 GTSNPN, CDR2 SVGIG (reference sequence). V lost 3 bases to trimming and J lost 5 bases, with 16 bases between them. The CDR3 here is CAWSWGGLGTEAFF. The DNA for the CDR3 is TGTGCCTGGAGCTGGGGGGGACTAGGGACTGAAGCTTTCTTT.

This clone was counted once. The chain employs TRBV29-1 and TRBJ1-1, with TRBD1 as a possible D gene (6 bases). This CDR3 has 13 residues. Germline V lookup: CDR1 SQVTM, CDR2 ANQGSEA. Trimming stripped 6 bases from V and 0 bases from J, with 11 bases between. CDR3 region: CSVESGVNTEAFF. The DNA for the CDR3 is TGCAGCGTCGAGTCAGGGGTGAACACTGAAGCTTTCTTT. Based on the CDR3 plus reference TRBV29-1 and TRBJ1-1, the full variable domain is SAVISQKPSRDICQRGTSLTIQCQVDSQVTMMFWYRQQPGQSLTLIATANQGSEATYESGFVIDKFPISRPNLTFSTLTVSNMSPEDSSIYLCSVESGVNTEAFFGQGTRLTVV.

This clone was seen only a few times. This sequence joins TRBV11-1 and TRBJ2-5, with D possibly being TRBD2 (6 bases). Germline values: CDR1 SGHAT, CDR2 FQDESV (reference sequence). Trimming took off 1 base at V and 4 bases at J, with 13 bases between the two ends. The CDR3 is 15 residues long. The CDR3 nucleotides are TGTGCCAGCAGCTTAGGCGGTAGCGGCGGAGAGACCCAGTACTTC. Translation gives CASSLGGSGGETQYF.

This clone has a handful of counts. The chain joins TRBV6-2 or TRBV6-3 to TRBJ1-1; 10 bases line up with TRBD1. Germline V gene data show CDR1 as MNHEY and CDR2 as SVGEGT. J lost 1 base, V lost 4 bases, and 15 bases had no gene match. CDR3 length: 19 amino acids. The CDR3 here is CASSSGTGASFRWNTEAFF. The CDR3 coding sequence is TGTGCCAGCAGTTCGGGGACAGGGGCCTCCTTCAGGTGGAACACTGAAGCTTTCTTT.

The chain couples TRBV7-9 to TRBJ2-3; 9 nucleotides agree with TRBD2. The CDR3 has 19 amino acids. Germline V CDR1 and CDR2: SEHNR, FQNEAQ (reference sequence). The junction had 24 bases not matched to a gene; V was cut back by 5 bases and J by 9 bases. This chain's CDR3 is CASSPSLPGPGTSFGTQYF. As DNA, the CDR3 is TGTGCCAGCAGCCCAAGTTTACCCGGTCCCGGGACTAGCTTTGGGACGCAGTATTTT.

This chain uses TRBV6-5 with TRBJ1-1; unclear D gene. Germline CDR1 and CDR2: MNHEY and SVGAGI. The CDR3 length is 15 residues. The germline V and J ends were trimmed by 5 bases and 4 bases, with 17 bases remaining between them. CDR3 bases: TGTGCCAGCAGTCTTCGAGGGCCTGGCAGCACTGAAGCTTTCTTT. This translates into CASSLRGPGSTEAFF.

The J gene is TRBJ1-1, the V gene TRBV9; no definite D call. From germline, CDR1 is SGDLS and CDR2 YYNGEE. Between the trimmed V and J ends, which lost 0 bases and 7 bases, there was a span of 16 bases. This CDR3 region has 15 residues. CDR3 nucleotide sequence: TGTGCCAGCAGCGTAGCTTACCACCGAACAAGTGAAGCTTTCTTT. Translated, it gives CASSVAYHRTSEAFF.

The chain links TRBV30 to TRBJ1-5; the D gene is possibly TRBD1 (6 bases). The CDR3 runs 15 residues. The germline V gene has CDR1 GTSNPN and CDR2 SVGIG (reference sequence). Trimming removed 3 bases from V and 4 bases from J, with 16 bases in between. The CDR3: CAWSYGGGANQPQHF. The DNA for the CDR3 is TGTGCCTGGAGCTACGGGGGGGGCGCGAATCAGCCCCAGCATTTT.